The T cell receptor beta chain described here comes from a study of T-cell reconstitution after alpha-beta-depleted transplantation in children. Study outcomes and limitations: Newly made T cells mostly supplied T-cell counts and diversity one year after transplant.

A library of TCRbeta sequences, prepared with unique molecular identifiers, was generated. A single record per CDR3 protein comes from TCRdb applying MiXCR to the PCR reads. The sample carries about 980,000 distinct CDR3 sequences, roughly 29% recorded once. The trim removed 5 bases at V and 6 bases at J, leaving 10 bases unmatched. CDR3 length: 14 residues. This clonotype was detected many times. The target antigen is unknown. The chain joins TRBV12-3 or TRBV12-4 to TRBJ2-7; 7 bases align to TRBD1. The clonotype originates from a boy under two years old who had a stem cell transplant for SCID, so the T cells may come from the graft donor. Source: PBMCs, mostly from graft donor cells, taken 360 days after TCRalphabeta/CD19-depleted stem cell transplant. CDR3: CASSPTGIKSEQYF. The CDR3 DNA is TGTGCCAGCAGTCCGACAGGGATTAAATCCGAGCAGTACTTC.